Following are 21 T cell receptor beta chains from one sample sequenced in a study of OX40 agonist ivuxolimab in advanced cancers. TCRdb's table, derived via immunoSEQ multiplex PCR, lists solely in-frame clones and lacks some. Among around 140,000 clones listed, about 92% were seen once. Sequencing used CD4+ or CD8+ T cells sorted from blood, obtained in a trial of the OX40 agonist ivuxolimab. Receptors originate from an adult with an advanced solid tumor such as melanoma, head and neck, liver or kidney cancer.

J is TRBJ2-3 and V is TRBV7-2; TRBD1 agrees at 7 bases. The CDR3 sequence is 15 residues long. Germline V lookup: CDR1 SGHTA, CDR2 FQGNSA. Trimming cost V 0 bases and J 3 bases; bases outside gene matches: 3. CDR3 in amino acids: CASSLAGTVTDTQYF. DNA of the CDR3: TGTGCCAGCAGCTTAGCCGGGACAGTGACAGATACGCAGTATTTT.

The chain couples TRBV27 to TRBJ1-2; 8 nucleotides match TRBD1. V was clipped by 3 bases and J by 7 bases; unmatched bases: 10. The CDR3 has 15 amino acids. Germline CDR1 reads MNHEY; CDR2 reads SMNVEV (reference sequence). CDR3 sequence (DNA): TGTGCCAGCAGTTTCGGGGACAGGCGGAAAGGTGGCTACACCTTC. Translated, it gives CASSFGDRRKGGYTF.

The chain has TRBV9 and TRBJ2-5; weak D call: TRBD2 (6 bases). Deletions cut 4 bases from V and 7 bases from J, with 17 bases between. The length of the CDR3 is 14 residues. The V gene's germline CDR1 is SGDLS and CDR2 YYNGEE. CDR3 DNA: TGTGCCAGCAGCCGGAGGGGTGGGGTCGGGACCCAGTACTTC. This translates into CASSRRGGVGTQYF.

The CDR3 sequence: CASSGQGSNEQFF. The CDR3 DNA is TGTGCCAGCAGCGGACAGGGAAGCAATGAGCAGTTCTTC. The chain links TRBV2 to TRBJ2-1, with 8 bases fitting TRBD1. This CDR3 contains 13 residues. V was pared by 6 bases and J by 6 bases, with 4 bases of the junction left unmatched. The germline V gene encodes CDR1 SNHLY and CDR2 FYNNEI.

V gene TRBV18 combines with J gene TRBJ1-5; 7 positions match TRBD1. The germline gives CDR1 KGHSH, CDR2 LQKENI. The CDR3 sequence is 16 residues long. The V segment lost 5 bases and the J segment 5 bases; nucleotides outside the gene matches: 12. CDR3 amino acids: CASSVLPGQTDQPQHF. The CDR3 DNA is TGTGCCAGCTCAGTCCTCCCGGGACAGACAGATCAGCCCCAGCATTTT.

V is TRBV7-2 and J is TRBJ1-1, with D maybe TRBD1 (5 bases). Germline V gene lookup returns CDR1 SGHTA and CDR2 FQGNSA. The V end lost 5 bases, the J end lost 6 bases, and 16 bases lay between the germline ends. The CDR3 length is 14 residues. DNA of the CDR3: TGTGCCAGCAGCCCACGCCCAGGGACTCCTGAAGCTTTCTTT. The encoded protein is CASSPRPGTPEAFF.

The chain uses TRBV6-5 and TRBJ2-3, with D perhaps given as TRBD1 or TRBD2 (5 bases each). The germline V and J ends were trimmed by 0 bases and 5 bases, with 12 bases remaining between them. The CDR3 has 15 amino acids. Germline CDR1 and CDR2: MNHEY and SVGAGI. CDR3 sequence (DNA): TGTGCCAGCAGTTACTCGGGGCGGGTTGAAGATACGCAGTATTTT. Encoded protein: CASSYSGRVEDTQYF.

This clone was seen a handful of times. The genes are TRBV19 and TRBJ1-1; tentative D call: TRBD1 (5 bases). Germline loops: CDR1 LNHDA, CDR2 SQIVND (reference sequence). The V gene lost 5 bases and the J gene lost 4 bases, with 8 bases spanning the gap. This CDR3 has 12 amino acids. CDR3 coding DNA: TGTGCCAGTAGTCCCCAGGGCACTGAAGCTTTCTTT. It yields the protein CASSPQGTEAFF.

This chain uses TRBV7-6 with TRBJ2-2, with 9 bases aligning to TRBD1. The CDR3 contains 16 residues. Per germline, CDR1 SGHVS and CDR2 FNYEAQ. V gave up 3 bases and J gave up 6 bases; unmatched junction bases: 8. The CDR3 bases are TGTGCCAGCAGCTTCACAGGACAGGGGACAGCCGGGGAGCTGTTTTTT. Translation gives CASSFTGQGTAGELFF.

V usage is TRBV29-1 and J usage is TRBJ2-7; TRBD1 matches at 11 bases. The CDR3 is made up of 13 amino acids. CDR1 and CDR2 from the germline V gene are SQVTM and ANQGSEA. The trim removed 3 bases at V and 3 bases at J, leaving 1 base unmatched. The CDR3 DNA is TGCAGCGTTGACGGGACAGGGGGCTACGAGCAGTACTTC. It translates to CSVDGTGGYEQYF.

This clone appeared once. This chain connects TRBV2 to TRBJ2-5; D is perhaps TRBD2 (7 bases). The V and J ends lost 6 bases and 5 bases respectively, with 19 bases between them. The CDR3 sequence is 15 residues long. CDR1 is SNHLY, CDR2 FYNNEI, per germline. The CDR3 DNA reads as TGTGCCAGCAGGAGGGAGGGGGAGGCTGGGGAGACCCAGTACTTC. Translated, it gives CASRREGEAGETQYF. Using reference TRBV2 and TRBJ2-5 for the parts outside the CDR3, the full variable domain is EPEVTQTPSHQVTQMGQEVILRCVPISNHLYFYWYRQILGQKVEFLVSFYNNEISEKSEIFDDQFSVERPDGSNFTLKIRSTKLEDSAMYFCASRREGEAGETQYFGPGTRLLVL.

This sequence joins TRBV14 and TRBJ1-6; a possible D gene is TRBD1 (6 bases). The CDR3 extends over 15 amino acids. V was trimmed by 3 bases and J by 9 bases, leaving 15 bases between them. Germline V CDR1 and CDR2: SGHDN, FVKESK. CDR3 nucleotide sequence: TGTGCCAGCAGCCATTGGGGGCAGGGAAGTTCACCCCTCCACTTT. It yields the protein CASSHWGQGSSPLHF.

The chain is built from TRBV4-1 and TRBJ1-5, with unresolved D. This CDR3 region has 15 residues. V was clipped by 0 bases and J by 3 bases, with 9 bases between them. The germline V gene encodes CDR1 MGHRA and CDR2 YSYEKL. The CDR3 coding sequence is TGCGCCAGCAGCCAAGACACAGTGACCAATCAGCCCCAGCATTTT. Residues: CASSQDTVTNQPQHF.

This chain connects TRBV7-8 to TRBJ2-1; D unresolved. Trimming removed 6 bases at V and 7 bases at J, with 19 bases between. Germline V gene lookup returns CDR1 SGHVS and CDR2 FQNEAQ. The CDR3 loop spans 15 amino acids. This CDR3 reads CASRFRLGANNEQFF. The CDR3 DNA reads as TGTGCCAGCAGGTTCCGCTTAGGCGCTAATAATGAGCAGTTCTTC.

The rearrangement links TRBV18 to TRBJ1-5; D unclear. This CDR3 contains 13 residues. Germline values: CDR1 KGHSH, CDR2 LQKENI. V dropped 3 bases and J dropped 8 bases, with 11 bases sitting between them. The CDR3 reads CASSPRSWEPQHF. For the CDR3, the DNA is TGTGCCAGCTCACCTAGGAGTTGGGAGCCCCAGCATTTT.

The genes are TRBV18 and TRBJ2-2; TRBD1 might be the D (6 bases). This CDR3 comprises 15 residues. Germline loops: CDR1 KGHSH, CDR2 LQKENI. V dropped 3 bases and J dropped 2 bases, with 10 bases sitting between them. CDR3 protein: CASSPYRVNTGELFF. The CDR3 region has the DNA TGTGCCAGCTCACCGTACAGGGTTAACACCGGGGAGCTGTTTTTT.

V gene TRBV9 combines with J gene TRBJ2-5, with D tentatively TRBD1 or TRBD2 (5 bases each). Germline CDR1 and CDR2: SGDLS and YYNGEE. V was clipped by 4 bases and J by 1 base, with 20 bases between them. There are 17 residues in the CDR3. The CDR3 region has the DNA TGTGCCAGCAGCCCCGGACTTTTTCAAGGGGTCCAAGAGACCCAGTACTTC. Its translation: CASSPGLFQGVQETQYF.

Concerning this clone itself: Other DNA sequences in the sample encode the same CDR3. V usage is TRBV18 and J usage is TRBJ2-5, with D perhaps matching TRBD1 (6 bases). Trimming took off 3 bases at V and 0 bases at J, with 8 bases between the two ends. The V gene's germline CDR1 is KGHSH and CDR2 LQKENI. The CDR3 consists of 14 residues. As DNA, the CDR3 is TGTGCCAGCTCACCTGGACAGAACCAAGAGACCCAGTACTTC. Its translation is CASSPGQNQETQYF.

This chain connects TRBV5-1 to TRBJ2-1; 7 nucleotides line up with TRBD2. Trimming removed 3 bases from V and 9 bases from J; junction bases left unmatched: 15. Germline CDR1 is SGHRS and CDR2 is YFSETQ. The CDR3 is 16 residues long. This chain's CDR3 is CASSSTNGGRAGEQFF. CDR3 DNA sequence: TGCGCCAGCAGCTCCACTAATGGAGGGAGGGCCGGTGAGCAGTTCTTC.

CDR3 residues: CASSEPSAGGAEQYF. CDR3 sequence (DNA): TGCGCCAGCAGTGAGCCATCAGCGGGGGGAGCCGAGCAGTACTTC. The V and J genes are TRBV10-1 and TRBJ2-7; 9 bases are a match to TRBD2. The CDR3 has 15 residues. Germline V gives CDR1 WNHNN, CDR2 SYGVQD (reference sequence). The ends lost 2 bases at V and 6 bases at J; junction bases unmatched: 8.

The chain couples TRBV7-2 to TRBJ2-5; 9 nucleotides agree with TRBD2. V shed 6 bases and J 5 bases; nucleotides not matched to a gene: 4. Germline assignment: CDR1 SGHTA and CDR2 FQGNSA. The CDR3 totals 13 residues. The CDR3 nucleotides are TGTGCCAGCAGGTATAGCGGGAGCGAGACCCAGTACTTC. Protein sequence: CASRYSGSETQYF. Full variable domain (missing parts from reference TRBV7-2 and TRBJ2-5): GAGVSQSPSNKVTEKGKDVELRCDPISGHTALYWYRQSLGQGLEFLIYFQGNSAPDKSGLPSDRFSAERTGGSVSTLTIQRTQQEDSAVYLCASRYSGSETQYFGPGTRLLVL.